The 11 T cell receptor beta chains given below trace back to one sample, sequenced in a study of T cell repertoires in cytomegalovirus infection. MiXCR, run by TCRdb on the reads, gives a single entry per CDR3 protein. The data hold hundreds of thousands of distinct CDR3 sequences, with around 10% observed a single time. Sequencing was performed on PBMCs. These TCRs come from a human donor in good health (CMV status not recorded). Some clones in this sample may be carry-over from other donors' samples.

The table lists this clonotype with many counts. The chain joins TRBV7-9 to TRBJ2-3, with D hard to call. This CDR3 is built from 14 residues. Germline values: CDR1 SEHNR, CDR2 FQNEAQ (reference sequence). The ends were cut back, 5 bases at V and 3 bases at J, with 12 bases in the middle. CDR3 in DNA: TGTGCCAGCAGCACAACGACTCCTACAGATACGCAGTATTTT. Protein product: CASSTTTPTDTQYF.

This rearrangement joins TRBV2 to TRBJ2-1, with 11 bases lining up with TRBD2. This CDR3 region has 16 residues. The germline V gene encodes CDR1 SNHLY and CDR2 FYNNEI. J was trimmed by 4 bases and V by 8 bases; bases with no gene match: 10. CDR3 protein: CASQFGTSGKYNEQFF. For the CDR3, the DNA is TGTGCCAGCCAGTTTGGGACTAGCGGAAAGTACAATGAGCAGTTCTTC.

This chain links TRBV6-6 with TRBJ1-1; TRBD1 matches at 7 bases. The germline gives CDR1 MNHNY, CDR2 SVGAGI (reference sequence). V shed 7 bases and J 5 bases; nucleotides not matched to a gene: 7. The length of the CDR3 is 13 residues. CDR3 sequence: CASTSTGRTEAFF. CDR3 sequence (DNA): TGTGCCAGCACCTCGACAGGGCGAACTGAAGCTTTCTTT.

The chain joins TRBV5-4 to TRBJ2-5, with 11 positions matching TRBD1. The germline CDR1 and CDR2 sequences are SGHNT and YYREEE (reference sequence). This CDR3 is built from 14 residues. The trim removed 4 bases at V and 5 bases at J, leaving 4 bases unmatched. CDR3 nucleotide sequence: TGTGCCAGCAGCGGGGGACAGGGGGGGGAGACCCAGTACTTC. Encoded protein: CASSGGQGGETQYF.

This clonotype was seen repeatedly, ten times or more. This CDR3 is CATSEKGLAERNEQFF. The CDR3 DNA reads TGTGCCACCAGTGAAAAAGGACTAGCGGAGCGTAATGAGCAGTTCTTC. The V gene is TRBV24-1, the J gene TRBJ2-1; 10 bases line up with TRBD2. The CDR3 runs to 16 residues. V shed 4 bases, J shed 7 bases, and the junction held 9 bases outside the gene matches. Germline V gene data show CDR1 as KGHDR and CDR2 as SFDVKD.

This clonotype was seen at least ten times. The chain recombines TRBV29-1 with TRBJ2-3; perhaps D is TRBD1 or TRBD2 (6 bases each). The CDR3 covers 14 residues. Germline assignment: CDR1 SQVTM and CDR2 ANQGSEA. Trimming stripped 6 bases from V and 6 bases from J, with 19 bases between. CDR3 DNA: TGCAGCGTCGATACGGGGGCAGGGGCGGATACGCAGTATTTT. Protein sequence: CSVDTGAGADTQYF.

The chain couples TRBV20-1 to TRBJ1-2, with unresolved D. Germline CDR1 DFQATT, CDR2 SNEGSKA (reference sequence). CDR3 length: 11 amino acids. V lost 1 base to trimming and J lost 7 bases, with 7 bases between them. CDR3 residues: CSARGDSGYTF. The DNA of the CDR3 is TGCAGTGCTAGAGGGGATAGTGGCTACACCTTC.

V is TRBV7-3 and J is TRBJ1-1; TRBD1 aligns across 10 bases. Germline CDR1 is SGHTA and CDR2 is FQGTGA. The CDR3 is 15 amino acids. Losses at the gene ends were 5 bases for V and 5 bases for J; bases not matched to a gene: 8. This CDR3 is CASSAETGGMTEAFF. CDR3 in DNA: TGTGCCAGCAGCGCCGAGACAGGGGGCATGACTGAAGCTTTCTTT. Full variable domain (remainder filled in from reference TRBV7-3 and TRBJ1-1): GAGVSQTPSNKVTEKGKYVELRCDPISGHTALYWYRQSLGQGPEFLIYFQGTGAADDSGLPNDRFFAVRPEGSVSTLKIQRTERGDSAVYLCASSAETGGMTEAFFGQGTRLTVV.

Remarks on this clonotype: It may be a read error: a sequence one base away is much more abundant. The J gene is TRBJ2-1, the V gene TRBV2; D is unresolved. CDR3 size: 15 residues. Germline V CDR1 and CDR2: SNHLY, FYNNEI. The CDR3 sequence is CASSEEGVGYNEQLF. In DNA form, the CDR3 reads TGTGCCAGCAGTGAAGAGGGCGTGGGGTACAATGAGCAGCTCTTC.

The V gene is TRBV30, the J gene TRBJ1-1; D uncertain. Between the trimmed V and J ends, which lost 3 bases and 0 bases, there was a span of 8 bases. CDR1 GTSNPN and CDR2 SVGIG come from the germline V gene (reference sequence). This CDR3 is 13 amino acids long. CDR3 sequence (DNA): TGTGCCTGGAGCCCAAACTTGAACACTGAAGCTTTCTTT. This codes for CAWSPNLNTEAFF.

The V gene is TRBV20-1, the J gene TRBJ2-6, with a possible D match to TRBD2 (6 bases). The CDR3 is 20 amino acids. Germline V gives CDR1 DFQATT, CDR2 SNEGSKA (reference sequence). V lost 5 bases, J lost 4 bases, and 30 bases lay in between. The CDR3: CSAQFGTGARPPGGANVLTF. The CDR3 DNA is TGCAGTGCTCAATTCGGGACTGGCGCCAGACCCCCTGGAGGGGCCAACGTCCTGACTTTC.